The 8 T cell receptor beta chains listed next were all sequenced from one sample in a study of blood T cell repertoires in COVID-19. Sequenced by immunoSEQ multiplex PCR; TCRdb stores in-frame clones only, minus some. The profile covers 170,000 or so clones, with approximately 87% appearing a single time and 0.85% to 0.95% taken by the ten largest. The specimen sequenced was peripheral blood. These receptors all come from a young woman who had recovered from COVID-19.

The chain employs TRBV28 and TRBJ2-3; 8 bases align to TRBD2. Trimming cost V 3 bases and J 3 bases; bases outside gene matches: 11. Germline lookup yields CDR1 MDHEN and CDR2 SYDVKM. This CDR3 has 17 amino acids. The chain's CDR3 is CASSFNSGTFRTDTQYF. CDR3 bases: TGTGCCAGCAGTTTCAATAGCGGGACCTTCAGAACAGATACGCAGTATTTT. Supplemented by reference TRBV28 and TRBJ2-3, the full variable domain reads DVKVTQSSRYLVKRTGEKVFLECVQDMDHENMFWYRQDPGLGLRLIYFSYDVKMKEKGDIPEGYSVSREKKERFSLILESASTNQTSMYLCASSFNSGTFRTDTQYFGPGTRLTVL.

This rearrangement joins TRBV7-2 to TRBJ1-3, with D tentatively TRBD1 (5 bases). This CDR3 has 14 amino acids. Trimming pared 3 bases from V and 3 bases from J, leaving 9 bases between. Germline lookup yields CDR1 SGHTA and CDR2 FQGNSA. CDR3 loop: CASSFIRDGNTIYF. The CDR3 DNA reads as TGTGCCAGCAGCTTCATCAGGGATGGAAACACCATATATTTT. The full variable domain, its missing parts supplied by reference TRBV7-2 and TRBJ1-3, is GAGVSQSPSNKVTEKGKDVELRCDPISGHTALYWYRQSLGQGLEFLIYFQGNSAPDKSGLPSDRFSAERTGGSVSTLTIQRTQQEDSAVYLCASSFIRDGNTIYFGEGSWLTVV.

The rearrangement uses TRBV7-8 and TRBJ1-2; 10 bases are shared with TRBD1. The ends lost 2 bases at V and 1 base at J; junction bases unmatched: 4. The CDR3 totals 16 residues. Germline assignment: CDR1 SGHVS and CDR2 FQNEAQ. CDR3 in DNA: TGTGCCAGCAGCTTACAAGACAGGGGGCGTAACTATGGCTACACCTTC. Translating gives CASSLQDRGRNYGYTF.

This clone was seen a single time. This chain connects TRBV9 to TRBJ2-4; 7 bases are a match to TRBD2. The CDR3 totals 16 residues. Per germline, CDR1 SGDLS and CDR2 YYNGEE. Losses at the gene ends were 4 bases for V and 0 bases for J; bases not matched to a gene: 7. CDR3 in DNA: TGTGCCAGCAGCTCGGGCGGGGGATTAGCCAAAAACATTCAGTACTTC. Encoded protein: CASSSGGGLAKNIQYF. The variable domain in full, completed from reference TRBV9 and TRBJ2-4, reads DSGVTQTPKHLITATGQRVTLRCSPRSGDLSVYWYQQSLDQGLQFLIQYYNGEERAKGNILERFSAQQFPDLHSELNLSSLELGDSALYFCASSSGGGLAKNIQYFGAGTRLSVL.

In DNA, the CDR3 is TGCGCCAGCAGCCAACGGACTGGAGACGAGCAGTACTTC. Translated: CASSQRTGDEQYF. The V call is TRBV4-1, the J call TRBJ2-7, with TRBD2 as a possible D gene (5 bases). The CDR3 is 13 residues long. Deletions cut 2 bases from V and 5 bases from J, with 10 bases between. Per germline, CDR1 MGHRA and CDR2 YSYEKL.

The CDR3, as DNA: TGTGCCAGCAGCCAACCGGGACAGGGGGCAAACGGCTACACCTTC. This translates into CASSQPGQGANGYTF. The genes are TRBV7-9 and TRBJ1-2, with 12 positions matching TRBD1. V lost 5 bases and J lost 8; bases outside the gene matches: 9. CDR3 length: 15 amino acids. Germline values: CDR1 SEHNR, CDR2 FQNEAQ (reference sequence).

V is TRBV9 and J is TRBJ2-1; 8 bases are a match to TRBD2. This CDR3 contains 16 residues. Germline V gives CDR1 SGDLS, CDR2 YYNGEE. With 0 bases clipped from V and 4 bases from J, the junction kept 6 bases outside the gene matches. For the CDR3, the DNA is TGTGCCAGCAGCGTAGAACCGGGAGGGCTGTACAATGAGCAGTTCTTC. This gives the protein CASSVEPGGLYNEQFF.

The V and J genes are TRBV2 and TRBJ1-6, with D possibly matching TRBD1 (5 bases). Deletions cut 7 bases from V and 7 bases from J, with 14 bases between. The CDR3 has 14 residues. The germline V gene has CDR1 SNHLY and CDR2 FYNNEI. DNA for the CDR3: TGTGCCAGCACCCTGGGGGGAATAAATTCACCCCTCCACTTT. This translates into CASTLGGINSPLHF. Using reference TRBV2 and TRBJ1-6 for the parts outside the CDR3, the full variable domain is EPEVTQTPSHQVTQMGQEVILRCVPISNHLYFYWYRQILGQKVEFLVSFYNNEISEKSEIFDDQFSVERPDGSNFTLKIRSTKLEDSAMYFCASTLGGINSPLHFGNGTRLTVT.